These 17 T cell receptor beta chains were all obtained from the same sample, sequenced in a study of OX40 agonist ivuxolimab in advanced cancers. Assay used: immunoSEQ multiplex PCR; TCRdb lists only in-frame clones, some missing. The sample shows about 50,000 clones, approximately 86% of them seen only once. The material was CD4+ or CD8+ T cells sorted from blood, obtained in a trial of the OX40 agonist ivuxolimab. The receptors come from an adult with an advanced solid tumor such as melanoma, head and neck, liver or kidney cancer.

This clone has a handful of counts. The CDR3 loop reads CASSPPGGIGGYTF. CDR3 DNA sequence: TGTGCCAGCTCACCACCGGGAGGGATTGGTGGCTACACCTTC. The gene calls are TRBV18 and TRBJ1-2; no reliable D call. The CDR3 has 14 amino acids. Per germline, CDR1 KGHSH and CDR2 LQKENI. Trimming stripped 0 bases from V and 7 bases from J, with 12 bases between. Supplemented by reference TRBV18 and TRBJ1-2, the full variable domain reads NAGVMQNPRHLVRRRGQEARLRCSPMKGHSHVYWYRQLPEEGLKFMVYLQKENIIDESGMPKERFSAEFPKEGPSILRIQQVVRGDSAAYFCASSPPGGIGGYTFGSGTRLTVV.

This chain uses TRBV7-3 with TRBJ2-2; perhaps D is TRBD1 or TRBD2 (5 bases each). The V and J ends lost 0 bases and 1 base respectively, with 9 bases between them. CDR1 and CDR2 (germline): SGHTA, FQGTGA. The CDR3 has 16 amino acids. The CDR3 nucleotides are TGTGCCAGCAGCTTAACTCCTGGGGGGAACACCGGGGAGCTGTTTTTT. Amino acids: CASSLTPGGNTGELFF.

The chain combines TRBV7-6 with TRBJ2-1, with D possibly matching TRBD2 (6 bases). V was clipped by 4 bases and J by 2 bases, with 15 bases between them. Germline V gene sequence: CDR1 SGHVS, CDR2 FNYEAQ. The CDR3 has 16 residues. Here the CDR3 reads CASSSRRELAYNEQFF. The CDR3 bases are TGTGCCAGCAGCTCGCGACGGGAGTTAGCCTACAATGAGCAGTTCTTC. Filled out from reference TRBV7-6 and TRBJ2-1, the complete variable domain reads GAGVSQSPRYKVTKRGQDVALRCDPISGHVSLYWYRQALGQGPEFLTYFNYEAQQDKSGLPNDRFSAERPEGSISTLTIQRTEQRDSAMYRCASSSRRELAYNEQFFGPGTRLTVL.

V is TRBV13 and J is TRBJ1-1, with D perhaps matching TRBD1 (5 bases). Germline V lookup: CDR1 PRHDT, CDR2 FYEKMQ (reference sequence). The V gene lost 2 bases and the J gene lost 1 base, with 17 bases spanning the gap. This CDR3 has 17 amino acids. DNA for the CDR3: TGTGCCAGCAGCTTAAGAACCAGGGCCCTCGAGAACACTGAAGCTTTCTTT. It specifies CASSLRTRALENTEAFF.

V gene TRBV5-1 combines with J gene TRBJ2-1; 7 bases fit TRBD2. The germline V gene has CDR1 SGHRS and CDR2 YFSETQ. CDR3 size: 16 residues. V dropped 4 bases and J dropped 3; count of bases not matched to a gene: 10. The CDR3 sequence is CASSPGQVAGYNEQFF. DNA for the CDR3: TGCGCCAGCAGCCCTGGGCAGGTAGCGGGCTACAATGAGCAGTTCTTC.

The rearrangement links TRBV27 to TRBJ2-1, with D tentatively TRBD2 (6 bases). The CDR3 consists of 15 residues. V was clipped by 3 bases and J by 5 bases, with 14 bases between them. Germline CDR1 and CDR2: MNHEY and SMNVEV (reference sequence). Here the CDR3 DNA reads TGTGCCAGCAGTTTTCGTGTGGCGGGAAACAATGAGCAGTTCTTC. Its translation is CASSFRVAGNNEQFF.

The rearrangement joins TRBV6-6 to TRBJ2-6; D not resolved. Trimming shortened V by 0 bases and J by 1 base, and 7 bases separated the two germline ends. The CDR3 sequence is 16 residues long. The germline CDR1 and CDR2 sequences are MNHNY and SVGAGI (reference sequence). CDR3 sequence: CASSYSMGSGANVLTF. CDR3 in DNA: TGTGCCAGCAGTTACTCGATGGGTTCTGGGGCCAACGTCCTGACTTTC.

V usage is TRBV28 and J usage is TRBJ2-7; a weak D match, TRBD1 (6 bases). Germline CDR1 is MDHEN and CDR2 is SYDVKM. The germline V and J ends were trimmed by 10 bases and 2 bases, with 15 bases remaining between them. This CDR3 has 13 amino acids. For the CDR3, the DNA is TGTGCCACCAACCGGGACACCACCTACGAGCAGTACTTC. Its translation: CATNRDTTYEQYF.

The V call is TRBV30, the J call TRBJ2-7, with D tentatively TRBD2 (5 bases). There are 16 residues in the CDR3. Germline CDR1 GTSNPN, CDR2 SVGIG (reference sequence). Trimming stripped 0 bases from V and 3 bases from J, with 18 bases between. The CDR3 reads CAWSVRGVTGIYEQYF. The CDR3 DNA sequence: TGTGCCTGGAGTGTACGTGGAGTGACGGGAATCTACGAGCAGTACTTC.

CDR3 residues: CASSYSMGRTNEKLFF. In nucleotides, the CDR3 is TGCGCCAGCAGCTACAGCATGGGACGGACTAATGAAAAACTGTTTTTT. J is TRBJ1-4 and V is TRBV5-1, with D maybe TRBD1 (5 bases). This CDR3 contains 16 residues. Between the trimmed V and J ends, which lost 3 bases and 2 bases, there was a span of 14 bases. The germline V gene has CDR1 SGHRS and CDR2 YFSETQ. The full variable domain, with the rest looked up from reference TRBV5-1 and TRBJ1-4, is KAGVTQTPRYLIKTRGQQVTLSCSPISGHRSVSWYQQTPGQGLQFLFEYFSETQRNKGNFPGRFSGRQFSNSRSEMNVSTLELGDSALYLCASSYSMGRTNEKLFFGSGTQLSVL.

The V call is TRBV28, the J call TRBJ1-1; no reliable D call. Trimming removed 4 bases at V and 1 base at J, with 10 bases between. The CDR3 is 14 residues long. CDR1 and CDR2 from the germline V gene are MDHEN and SYDVKM. CDR3 bases: TGTGCCAGCAGTTACCCCATGGGGAACACTGAAGCTTTCTTT. It is translated as CASSYPMGNTEAFF.

The rearrangement links TRBV6-5 to TRBJ2-7; no clear D gene. Between the trimmed V and J ends, which lost 7 bases and 3 bases, there was a span of 13 bases. This CDR3 comprises 13 residues. Germline CDR1 is MNHEY and CDR2 is SVGAGI. CDR3 residues: CASTQVGSYEQYF. As DNA, the CDR3 is TGTGCCAGCACCCAGGTGGGCAGCTACGAGCAGTACTTC.

The rearrangement joins TRBV6-1 to TRBJ1-2, with 7 bases that match TRBD1. The junction had 8 bases not matched to a gene; V was cut back by 6 bases and J by 4 bases. The CDR3 is made up of 14 amino acids. CDR1 and CDR2 (germline): MNHNS, SASEGT. The CDR3 sequence: CASRRGQTSYGYTF. In DNA, the CDR3 is TGTGCCAGCAGGAGGGGGCAGACCAGCTATGGCTACACCTTC.

The J gene is TRBJ2-2, the V gene TRBV12-2; the listed D gene, TRBD2, was not tested against the DNA. TRBV12-2 corresponds to a pseudogene. The CDR3 is 16 residues long. DNA for the CDR3: TGTGCAAGTCGCTTTCTTAGTCCCGTGAACACCGGGGAGCTGTTTTTT. It yields the protein CASRFLSPVNTGELFF.

This clone was seen a few times. V and J are TRBV28 and TRBJ1-6; 7 positions match TRBD1. V shed 6 bases, J shed 7 bases, and the junction held 9 bases outside the gene matches. The germline gives CDR1 MDHEN, CDR2 SYDVKM. CDR3 length: 15 amino acids. The CDR3 DNA reads as TGTGCCAGCAGCCCGCCGGGACAGATAAATTCACCCCTCCACTTT. The encoded protein is CASSPPGQINSPLHF.

This clone was counted a single time. The chain employs TRBV18 and TRBJ1-5, with 8 nucleotides matching TRBD1. The germline gives CDR1 KGHSH, CDR2 LQKENI. The junction had 6 bases not matched to a gene; V was cut back by 0 bases and J by 5 bases. This CDR3 is built from 16 residues. The CDR3 sequence is CASSPPKTGDHQPQHF. The CDR3 bases are TGTGCCAGCTCACCACCGAAGACAGGGGATCATCAGCCCCAGCATTTT. The whole variable domain, remainder taken from reference TRBV18 and TRBJ1-5, is NAGVMQNPRHLVRRRGQEARLRCSPMKGHSHVYWYRQLPEEGLKFMVYLQKENIIDESGMPKERFSAEFPKEGPSILRIQQVVRGDSAAYFCASSPPKTGDHQPQHFGDGTRLSIL.

The chain combines TRBV6-5 with TRBJ2-7; D is undetermined. Germline CDR1 MNHEY, CDR2 SVGAGI. The CDR3 totals 12 residues. V lost 2 bases to trimming and J lost 3 bases, with 5 bases between them. The CDR3 loop reads CASSYDGYEQYF. The CDR3 nucleotides are TGTGCCAGCAGTTACGACGGCTACGAGCAGTACTTC.